These T cell receptor beta chains were read from a single sample in a study of blood T cell repertoires in COVID-19. The table came from immunoSEQ multiplex PCR; TCRdb's copy has only in-frame clones and leaves some out. The sample records fewer than 150,000 clones, approximately 84% being singletons. The specimen was peripheral blood. Source of these receptors: a human donor in a cohort sampled during active COVID-19. The CDR3 runs from the conserved cysteine through the conserved F or W. The D gene is left open where the match is weak. A clone size is listed for some rows: how often the clone was seen (once, few, many), or a class if it is expanded.

D | size | J | V | CDR3 | DNA
TRBD2 | - | TRBJ2-5 | TRBV14 | CASSHLPGLAEETQYF | TGTGCCAGCAGCCACCTCCCGGGACTAGCGGAAGAGACCCAGTACTTC
TRBD1 | - | TRBJ2-3 | TRBV5-8 | CASSLGQGADTQYF | TGTGCCAGCAGCTTAGGACAGGGAGCAGATACGCAGTATTTT
TRBD2 | few | TRBJ2-7 | TRBV5-4 | CASSPRGSAGGNYEQYF | TGTGCCAGCAGCCCAAGGGGATCAGCGGGGGGAAACTACGAGCAGTACTTC
TRBD1 | few | TRBJ1-6 | TRBV19 | CASSIEKGLGQQNSPLHF | TGTGCCAGTAGTATAGAGAAGGGTTTGGGACAGCAAAATTCACCCCTCCACTTT
TRBD2 | - | TRBJ2-3 | TRBV19 | CASSIASGATDTQYF | TGTGCCAGTAGTATCGCCAGCGGGGCAACAGATACGCAGTATTTT
TRBD1 | - | TRBJ1-2 | TRBV10-3 | CAITGTGVDYGYTF | TGTGCCATCACGGGAACAGGGGTAGACTATGGCTACACCTTC
- | - | TRBJ2-7 | TRBV7-8 | CASSPILTGAGEQYF | TGTGCCAGCAGCCCTATACTTACAGGGGCGGGGGAGCAGTACTTC
- | - | TRBJ1-1 | TRBV25-1 | CASSATGRNTEAFF | TGTGCCAGCAGTGCAACAGGGAGAAACACTGAAGCTTTCTTT
TRBD2 | - | TRBJ2-5 | TRBV11-2 | CASSLEVAGGEETQYF | TGTGCCAGCAGCTTAGAAGTAGCGGGGGGGGAAGAGACCCAGTACTTC
- | - | TRBJ1-1 | TRBV5-5 | CASSLDYRAIRFGTEAFF | TGTGCCAGCAGCTTGGATTACAGGGCTATTCGATTTGGCACTGAAGCTTTCTTT
TRBD1 | once | TRBJ2-5 | TRBV11-3 | CASSAGQGRMDQETQYF | TGTGCCAGCTCCGCGGGACAGGGTAGGATGGACCAAGAGACCCAGTACTTC
- | - | TRBJ1-1 | TRBV7-2 | CASSLALAGLTEAFF | TGTGCCAGCAGCTTAGCGCTGGCAGGGCTAACTGAAGCTTTCTTT
- | - | TRBJ2-7 | TRBV19 | CASSIDLAQGGEQYF | TGTGCCAGTAGTATAGATCTTGCCCAGGGTGGTGAGCAGTACTTC
- | - | TRBJ2-3 | TRBV9 | CASSVDGVGTDTQYF | TGTGCCAGCAGCGTAGACGGGGTAGGCACAGATACGCAGTATTTT
- | - | TRBJ2-1 | TRBV19 | CASRSESYNEQFF | TGTGCCAGTAGGAGCGAGTCCTACAATGAGCAGTTCTTC
- | - | TRBJ2-5 | TRBV5-1 | CASSSRFNQETQYF | TGCGCCAGCAGCTCCAGATTTAACCAAGAGACCCAGTACTTC